These 24 T cell receptor beta chains share one sample of origin, sequenced in a study of blood T cell repertoires in COVID-19. The method was immunoSEQ multiplex PCR; TCRdb's version includes in-frame clones alone and lacks a portion of them. The sample gives around 420,000 clones, 88% of which show up once; 2% to 2.5% is in the top ten. The sample taken for sequencing was PBMCs or T cells enriched from blood (not recorded which). The receptors derive from a woman in her 40s with acute COVID-19.

V and J are TRBV6-1 and TRBJ1-1; 7 positions agree with TRBD1. This CDR3 has 14 residues. The V gene end was trimmed by 2 bases and the J gene end by 8 bases; junction bases not matched to a gene: 8. Germline CDR1 is MNHNS and CDR2 is SASEGT. The CDR3 sequence is CASSEPQTGFEAFF. CDR3 bases: TGTGCCAGCAGTGAACCCCAGACAGGGTTCGAAGCTTTCTTT.

Worth noting for this clone: Other DNA sequences in the same sample also yield this CDR3. The V call is TRBV30, the J call TRBJ1-2; perhaps TRBD1 as D (6 bases). Trimming took 0 bases from V and 8 from J, leaving 10 bases between them. CDR3 length equals 12 residues. Germline loops: CDR1 GTSNPN, CDR2 SVGIG (reference sequence). CDR3 coding DNA: TGTGCCTGGAGTGTATGGGGGGGCGGCTACACCTTC. Translation: CAWSVWGGGYTF.

The V call is TRBV7-2, the J call TRBJ2-3, with 10 bases fitting TRBD2. The trim removed 3 bases at V and 4 bases at J, leaving 7 bases unmatched. This CDR3 region has 16 residues. CDR1 is SGHTA and CDR2 is FQGNSA in the germline V gene. Here the CDR3 reads CASSFIAGGKADTQYF. The DNA for the CDR3 is TGTGCCAGCAGCTTCATAGCGGGGGGTAAGGCAGATACGCAGTATTTT.

The chain links TRBV19 to TRBJ1-1, with D perhaps matching TRBD1 (5 bases). In germline, CDR1 is LNHDA, CDR2 SQIVND (reference sequence). The CDR3 length is 13 residues. Trimming left V 6 bases short and J 0 bases short, with 8 bases between. CDR3 DNA: TGTGCCAGTAGAGGGGATGTGAACACTGAAGCTTTCTTT. This codes for CASRGDVNTEAFF.

V gene TRBV12-3 or TRBV12-4 combines with J gene TRBJ1-1; TRBD1 aligns across 9 bases. This CDR3 has 13 amino acids. Trimming at V came to 6 bases and at J to 6 bases, leaving 5 bases not matched to a gene. The CDR3 DNA is TGTGCCAGCAGCTGGGACAGGGCAGCTGAAGCTTTCTTT. It codes for CASSWDRAAEAFF.

The chain recombines TRBV6-1 with TRBJ1-3, with unresolved D. V dropped 0 bases and J dropped 5 bases, with 8 bases sitting between them. This CDR3 is 14 amino acids long. Germline assignment: CDR1 MNHNS and CDR2 SASEGT. The CDR3 DNA follows: TGTGCCAGCAGTGAAGCGCGTGCTAGAAACACCATATATTTT. It codes for CASSEARARNTIYF.

The rearrangement uses TRBV15 and TRBJ2-1; D might be TRBD2 (5 bases). V lost 5 bases, J lost 7 bases, and 9 bases lay in between. CDR1 is LNHNV, CDR2 YYDKDF, per germline (reference sequence). The CDR3 runs 12 residues. The CDR3 bases are TGTGCCACCAGCGAGCGGCCGAATGAGCAGTTCTTC. Protein product: CATSERPNEQFF.

The rearrangement links TRBV29-1 to TRBJ1-1, with TRBD1 identical over 7 bases. V shed 6 bases and J 1 base; nucleotides not matched to a gene: 11. Germline values: CDR1 SQVTM, CDR2 ANQGSEA. The CDR3 contains 15 residues. DNA for the CDR3: TGCAGCGTACAGGGGAATAATATCCAGAACACTGAAGCTTTCTTT. Amino acids: CSVQGNNIQNTEAFF. The whole variable domain, filled in from reference TRBV29-1 and TRBJ1-1, reads SAVISQKPSRDICQRGTSLTIQCQVDSQVTMMFWYRQQPGQSLTLIATANQGSEATYESGFVIDKFPISRPNLTFSTLTVSNMSPEDSSIYLCSVQGNNIQNTEAFFGQGTRLTVV.

The rearrangement uses TRBV5-1 and TRBJ2-2; 8 bases line up with TRBD1. J lost 7 bases, V lost 5 bases, and 7 bases had no gene match. This CDR3 comprises 14 residues. Germline V gene data show CDR1 as SGHRS and CDR2 as YFSETQ. CDR3 nucleotides: TGCGCCAGCAGATCGACAGGGGCGGGCGGGGAGCTGTTTTTT. It yields the protein CASRSTGAGGELFF.

About this clone itself: Distinct nucleotide sequences in the sample also encode this CDR3. V and J are TRBV6-5 and TRBJ1-1; the match to TRBD1 covers 8 bases. The CDR3 spans 14 residues. Looked up from germline, CDR1 is MNHEY and CDR2 is SVGAGI. V gave up 5 bases and J gave up 1 base; unmatched junction bases: 3. The CDR3 loop reads CASSRGTGNTEAFF. The CDR3 DNA reads TGTGCCAGCAGTAGGGGGACAGGGAACACTGAAGCTTTCTTT.

The CDR3 sequence is CASSPFTGVANTGELFF. In DNA, the CDR3 is TGTGCCAGCTCACCTTTTACCGGGGTGGCGAACACCGGGGAGCTGTTTTTT. This chain connects TRBV18 to TRBJ2-2, with D perhaps matching TRBD2 (5 bases). Per germline, CDR1 KGHSH and CDR2 LQKENI. The length of the CDR3 is 17 residues. The V gene lost 3 bases and the J gene lost 0 bases, with 14 bases spanning the gap.

The rearrangement joins TRBV4-2 to TRBJ1-2; D is undetermined. The CDR3 is made up of 15 amino acids. Trimming removed 1 base at V and 7 bases at J, with 16 bases between. Germline CDR1 and CDR2: LGHNA and YNFKEQ. CDR3 protein: CASSQAPGGGGGYTF. In DNA form, the CDR3 reads TGTGCCAGCAGCCAAGCCCCGGGAGGAGGTGGTGGCTACACCTTC.

The J gene is TRBJ1-4, the V gene TRBV6-5; the match to TRBD1 covers 8 bases. This CDR3 is built from 15 residues. Trimming cost V 6 bases and J 5 bases; bases outside gene matches: 8. Germline V CDR1 and CDR2: MNHEY, SVGAGI. The CDR3 here is CASRMRQGTNEKLFF. As DNA, the CDR3 is TGTGCCAGCAGAATGCGACAGGGGACGAATGAAAAACTGTTTTTT.

The V call is TRBV24-1, the J call TRBJ1-2; TRBD1 aligns across 7 bases. The CDR3 is made up of 17 amino acids. Germline trimming cut 6 bases from V and 2 bases from J; bases unmatched to any gene: 14. Germline CDR1 and CDR2: KGHDR and SFDVKD. CDR3 loop: CATSNRDRRRGNYGYTF. Here the CDR3 DNA reads TGTGCCACCAGTAACCGGGACAGACGAAGAGGCAACTATGGCTACACCTTC.

This chain joins TRBV5-6 and TRBJ1-2; D may be TRBD1 (6 bases). Per the germline V gene, CDR1 is SGHDT and CDR2 is YYEEEE. The CDR3 length is 16 residues. V was trimmed by 0 bases and J by 3 bases, leaving 15 bases between them. The CDR3 bases are TGTGCCAGCAGCTTGGCCGGGGGGGCAGTGTACTATGGCTACACCTTC. Translated: CASSLAGGAVYYGYTF.

The V gene is TRBV18, the J gene TRBJ1-6; 8 bases agree with TRBD1. This CDR3 has 14 amino acids. Germline V gene sequence: CDR1 KGHSH, CDR2 LQKENI. After removal of 6 bases from V and 10 bases from J, the junction contained 8 bases not matched to a gene. CDR3 in DNA: TGTGCCAGCTCTCAACAGGGGGGCCAATCACCCCTCCACTTT. This sequence encodes CASSQQGGQSPLHF.

The chain has TRBV6-5 and TRBJ2-5, with 7 bases matching TRBD1. The junction had 10 bases not matched to a gene; V was cut back by 7 bases and J by 2 bases. The CDR3 extends over 15 amino acids. Germline assignment: CDR1 MNHEY and CDR2 SVGAGI. For the CDR3, the DNA is TGTGCCAGCAAAAACCCCGGGACAGTACAAGAGACCCAGTACTTC. It specifies CASKNPGTVQETQYF.

This rearrangement joins TRBV4-2 to TRBJ1-2; 10 nucleotides line up with TRBD1. Germline V gene sequence: CDR1 LGHNA, CDR2 YNFKEQ. This CDR3 has 17 amino acids. Trimming at V came to 0 bases and at J to 3 bases, leaving 7 bases not matched to a gene. The DNA for the CDR3 is TGTGCCAGCAGCCAAGATGAGGGACAGGGGACTTACTATGGCTACACCTTC. As protein: CASSQDEGQGTYYGYTF.

The chain employs TRBV10-3 and TRBJ2-1, with D possibly matching TRBD2 (6 bases). V gave up 10 bases and J gave up 4 bases, with 11 bases separating them. Looked up from germline, CDR1 is ENHRY and CDR2 is SYGVKD. The CDR3 runs 12 residues. Written as DNA, the CDR3 is TGTGCCAGCGGGGCAGCTTACAATGAGCAGTTCTTC. It specifies CASGAAYNEQFF.

The chain links TRBV14 to TRBJ2-1, with TRBD1 matching over 7 bases. The CDR3 runs to 15 residues. The J segment lost 2 bases and the V segment lost 1 base, leaving 2 bases of the junction unmatched. Germline loops: CDR1 SGHDN, CDR2 FVKESK. The CDR3 region is CASSQGGTAYNEQFF. For the CDR3, the DNA is TGTGCCAGCAGCCAAGGGGGGACAGCCTACAATGAGCAGTTCTTC.

CDR3 nucleotides: TGTGCCAGTAGTGGTCGGAAGGGGATGTACACTGAAGCTTTCTTT. It is translated as CASSGRKGMYTEAFF. J is TRBJ1-1 and V is TRBV19, with D possibly being TRBD1 (5 bases). From germline, CDR1 is LNHDA and CDR2 SQIVND (reference sequence). The CDR3 runs to 15 residues. The ends were cut back, 5 bases at V and 3 bases at J, with 16 bases in the middle.

The V call is TRBV3-1 (or the pseudogene TRBV3-2), the J call TRBJ2-3; 8 bases fit TRBD2. The germline gives CDR1 LGHDT, CDR2 YNNKEL (reference sequence). V shed 6 bases and J 5 bases; nucleotides not matched to a gene: 1. The CDR3 is 12 residues long. CDR3 amino acids: CASRLAGDTQYF. CDR3 DNA sequence: TGTGCCAGCAGGCTAGCGGGAGATACGCAGTATTTT.

The chain uses TRBV11-2 and TRBJ2-7; 9 bases line up with TRBD1. This CDR3 contains 14 residues. The J segment lost 6 bases and the V segment lost 5 bases, leaving 8 bases of the junction unmatched. Germline V lookup: CDR1 SGHAT, CDR2 FQNNGV. CDR3 sequence reads: CASSTNRGLLEQYF. CDR3 nucleotide sequence: TGTGCCAGCAGCACCAACAGGGGGCTTCTCGAGCAGTACTTC.

This clone was observed a single time. This chain joins TRBV7-9 and TRBJ2-7; TRBD2 agrees at 13 bases. This CDR3 comprises 15 residues. Germline values: CDR1 SEHNR, CDR2 FQNEAQ (reference sequence). With 1 base clipped from V and 7 bases from J, the junction kept 4 bases outside the gene matches. The CDR3 protein is CASSLGGLAGIEQYF. Written as DNA, the CDR3 is TGTGCCAGCAGCTTAGGGGGACTAGCGGGGATAGAGCAGTACTTC. The full variable domain, its missing parts supplied by reference TRBV7-9 and TRBJ2-7, is DTGVSQNPRHKITKRGQNVTFRCDPISEHNRLYWYRQTLGQGPEFLTYFQNEAQLEKSRLLSDRFSAERPKGSFSTLEIQRTEQGDSAMYLCASSLGGLAGIEQYFGPGTRLTVT.